This T cell receptor beta chain was captured by sequencing in a study of identifying expanded T cells in peripheral blood. Findings and caveats of the study: Over around two and four weeks, about 17 and 20 clones changed, versus around 1.3 between replicates.

The protocol was immunoSEQ multiplex PCR, while the TCRdb copy is restricted to in-frame clones and leaves out a portion. Of 95,000 to 100,000 clones in the sample, 87% were seen once. No infections or other immune events were documented during collection. Details on this clone: The antigen is not known.

Germline lookup yields CDR1 LNHNV and CDR2 YYDKDF (reference sequence). This CDR3 comprises 17 residues. Trimming took off 1 base at V and 10 bases at J, with 23 bases between the two ends. The chain has TRBV15 and TRBJ2-1; the D call may be TRBD1 or TRBD2 (5 bases each). Sequencing was performed on blood. The sequence derives from a person aged 18-69 years in good health. Written as DNA, the CDR3 is TGTGCCACCAGCAGAGTGGGGGTGGCGGGTTACAATCGCGAGCAGTTCTTC. This codes for CATSRVGVAGYNREQFF.